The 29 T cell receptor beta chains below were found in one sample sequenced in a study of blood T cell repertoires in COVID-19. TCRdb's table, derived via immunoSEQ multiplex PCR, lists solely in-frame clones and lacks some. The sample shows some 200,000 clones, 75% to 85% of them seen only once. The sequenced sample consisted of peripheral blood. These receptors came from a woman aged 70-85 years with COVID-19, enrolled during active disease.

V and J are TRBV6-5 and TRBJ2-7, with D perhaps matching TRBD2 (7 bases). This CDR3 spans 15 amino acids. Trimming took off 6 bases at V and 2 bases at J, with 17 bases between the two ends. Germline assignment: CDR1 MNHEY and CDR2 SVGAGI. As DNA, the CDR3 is TGTGCCAGCAGCCCGGTCGGGGGGCGGACCTACGAGCAGTACTTC. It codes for CASSPVGGRTYEQYF.

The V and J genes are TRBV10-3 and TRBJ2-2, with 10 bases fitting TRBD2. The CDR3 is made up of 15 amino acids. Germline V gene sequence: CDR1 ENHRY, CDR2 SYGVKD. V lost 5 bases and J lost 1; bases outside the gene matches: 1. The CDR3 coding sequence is TGTGCCATCAGTCGGACTAGCGGGAACACCGGGGAGCTGTTTTTT. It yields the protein CAISRTSGNTGELFF.

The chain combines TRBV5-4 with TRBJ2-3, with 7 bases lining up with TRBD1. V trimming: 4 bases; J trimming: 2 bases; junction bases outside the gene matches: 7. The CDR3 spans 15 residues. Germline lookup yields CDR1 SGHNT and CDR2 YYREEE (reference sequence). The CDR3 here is CASSGGQFLTDTQYF. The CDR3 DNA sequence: TGTGCCAGCAGCGGGGGACAGTTCCTCACAGATACGCAGTATTTT.

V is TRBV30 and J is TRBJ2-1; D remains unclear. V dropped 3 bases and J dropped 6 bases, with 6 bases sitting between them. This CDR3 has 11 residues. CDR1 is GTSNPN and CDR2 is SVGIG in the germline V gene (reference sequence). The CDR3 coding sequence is TGTGCCTGGAGGTTGGCCAATGAGCAGTTCTTC. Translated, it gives CAWRLANEQFF.

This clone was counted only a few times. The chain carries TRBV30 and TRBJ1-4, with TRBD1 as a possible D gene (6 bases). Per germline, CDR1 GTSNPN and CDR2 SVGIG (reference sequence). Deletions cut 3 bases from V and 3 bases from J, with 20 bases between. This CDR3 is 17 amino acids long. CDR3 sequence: CAWSRFGQGKSNEKLFF. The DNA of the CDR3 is TGTGCCTGGAGCCGTTTTGGCCAGGGGAAGTCTAATGAAAAACTGTTTTTT.

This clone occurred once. The CDR3, as DNA: TGTGCCTTTTACCGCGCCGGACAGGGGGCTGAGGAGCAGTTCTTC. It specifies CAFYRAGQGAEEQFF. This chain uses TRBV30 with TRBJ2-1, with TRBD1 matching 11 bases. The length of the CDR3 is 15 residues. CDR1 is GTSNPN and CDR2 is SVGIG in the germline V gene (reference sequence). The V gene end was trimmed by 7 bases and the J gene end by 10 bases; junction bases not matched to a gene: 15.

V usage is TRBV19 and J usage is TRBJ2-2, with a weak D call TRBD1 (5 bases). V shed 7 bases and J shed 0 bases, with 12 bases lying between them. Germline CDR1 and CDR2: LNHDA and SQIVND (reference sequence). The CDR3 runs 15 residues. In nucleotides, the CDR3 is TGTGCCAGTATTGGACATCGCGCGAACACCGGGGAGCTGTTTTTT. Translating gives CASIGHRANTGELFF.

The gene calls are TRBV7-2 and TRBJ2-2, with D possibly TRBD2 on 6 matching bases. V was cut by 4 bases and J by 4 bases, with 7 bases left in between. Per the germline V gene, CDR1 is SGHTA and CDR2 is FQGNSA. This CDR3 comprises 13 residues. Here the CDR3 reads CASSWDSTGELFF. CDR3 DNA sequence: TGTGCCAGCAGCTGGGACTCCACCGGGGAGCTGTTTTTT.

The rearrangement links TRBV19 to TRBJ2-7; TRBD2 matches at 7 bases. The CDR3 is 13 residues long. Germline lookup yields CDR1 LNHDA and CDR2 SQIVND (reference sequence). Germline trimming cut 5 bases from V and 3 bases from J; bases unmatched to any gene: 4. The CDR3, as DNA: TGTGCCAGTAGTGTCAGGACTAGCTACGAGCAGTACTTC. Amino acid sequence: CASSVRTSYEQYF.

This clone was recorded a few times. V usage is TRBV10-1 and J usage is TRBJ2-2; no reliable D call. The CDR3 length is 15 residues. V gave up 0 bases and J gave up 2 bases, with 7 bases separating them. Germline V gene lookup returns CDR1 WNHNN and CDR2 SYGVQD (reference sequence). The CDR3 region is CASSESIVNTGELFF. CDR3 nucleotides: TGCGCCAGCAGTGAGTCGATAGTAAACACCGGGGAGCTGTTTTTT.

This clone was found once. The CDR3 protein is CASTRAIASRVEEQYF. The CDR3 coding sequence is TGTGCCAGCACTAGAGCGATTGCGAGCAGGGTGGAAGAGCAGTACTTC. J is TRBJ2-7 and V is TRBV2; D is perhaps TRBD1 (5 bases). This CDR3 has 16 residues. Germline loops: CDR1 SNHLY, CDR2 FYNNEI. Trimming removed 7 bases at V and 7 bases at J, with 26 bases between.

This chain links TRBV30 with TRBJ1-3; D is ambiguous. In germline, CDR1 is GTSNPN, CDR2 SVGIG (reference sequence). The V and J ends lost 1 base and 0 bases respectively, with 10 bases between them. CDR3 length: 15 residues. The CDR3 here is CAWSGRSPSGNTIYF. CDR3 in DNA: TGTGCCTGGAGTGGCAGATCCCCCTCTGGAAACACCATATATTTT. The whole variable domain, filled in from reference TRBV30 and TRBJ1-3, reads SQTIHQWPATLVQPVGSPLSLECTVEGTSNPNLYWYRQAAGRGLQLLFYSVGIGQISSEVPQNLSASRPQDRQFILSSKKLLLSDSGFYLCAWSGRSPSGNTIYFGEGSWLTVV.

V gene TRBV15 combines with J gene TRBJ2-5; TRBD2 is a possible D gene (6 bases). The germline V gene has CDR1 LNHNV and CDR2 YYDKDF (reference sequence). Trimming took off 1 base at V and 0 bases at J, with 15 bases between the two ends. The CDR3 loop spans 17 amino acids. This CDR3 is CATSRGRRVPDQETQYF. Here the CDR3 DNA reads TGTGCCACCAGCAGAGGAAGGAGGGTACCTGACCAAGAGACCCAGTACTTC.

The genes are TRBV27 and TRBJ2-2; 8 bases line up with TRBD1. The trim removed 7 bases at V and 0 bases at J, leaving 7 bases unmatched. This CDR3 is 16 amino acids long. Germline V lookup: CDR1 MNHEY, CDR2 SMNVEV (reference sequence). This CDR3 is CASIVQGAPNTGELFF. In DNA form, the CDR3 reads TGTGCCAGCATTGTCCAGGGGGCGCCGAACACCGGGGAGCTGTTTTTT.

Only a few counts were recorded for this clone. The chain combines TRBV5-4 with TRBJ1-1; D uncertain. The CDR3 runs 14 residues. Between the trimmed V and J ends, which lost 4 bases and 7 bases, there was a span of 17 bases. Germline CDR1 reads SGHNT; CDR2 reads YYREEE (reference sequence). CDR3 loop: CASSNFQELGEAFF. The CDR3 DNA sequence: TGTGCCAGCAGCAACTTTCAGGAACTCGGTGAAGCTTTCTTT. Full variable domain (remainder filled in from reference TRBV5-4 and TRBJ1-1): ETGVTQSPTHLIKTRGQQVTLRCSSQSGHNTVSWYQQALGQGPQFIFQYYREEENGRGNFPPRFSGLQFPNYSSELNVNALELDDSALYLCASSNFQELGEAFFGQGTRLTVV.

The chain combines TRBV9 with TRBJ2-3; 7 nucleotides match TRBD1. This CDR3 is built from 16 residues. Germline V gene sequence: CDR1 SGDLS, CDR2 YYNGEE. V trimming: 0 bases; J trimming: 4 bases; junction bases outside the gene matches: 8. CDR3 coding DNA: TGTGCCAGCAGCGTAGAGATAGGGGGCTTTGCAGATACGCAGTATTTT. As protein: CASSVEIGGFADTQYF.

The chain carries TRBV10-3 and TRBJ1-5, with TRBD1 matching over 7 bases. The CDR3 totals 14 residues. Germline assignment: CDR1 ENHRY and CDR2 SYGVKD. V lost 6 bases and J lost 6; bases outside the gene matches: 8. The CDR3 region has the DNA TGTGCCATCAGCCCGACAGGGAAGAGTCAGCCCCAGCATTTT. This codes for CAISPTGKSQPQHF.

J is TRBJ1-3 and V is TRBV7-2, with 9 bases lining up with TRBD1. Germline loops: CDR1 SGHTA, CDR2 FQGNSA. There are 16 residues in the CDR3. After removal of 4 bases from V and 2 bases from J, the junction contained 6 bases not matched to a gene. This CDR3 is CASSSTRTGAGNTIYF. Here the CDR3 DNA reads TGTGCCAGCAGCTCCACCCGGACAGGGGCTGGAAACACCATATATTTT.

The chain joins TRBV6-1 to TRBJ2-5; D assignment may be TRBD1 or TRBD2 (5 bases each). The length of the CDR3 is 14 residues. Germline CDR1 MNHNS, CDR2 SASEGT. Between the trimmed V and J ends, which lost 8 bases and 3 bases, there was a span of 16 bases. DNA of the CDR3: TGTGCCAGCGGTGGGGGAGAGAGGGAAGAGACCCAGTACTTC. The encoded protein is CASGGGEREETQYF.

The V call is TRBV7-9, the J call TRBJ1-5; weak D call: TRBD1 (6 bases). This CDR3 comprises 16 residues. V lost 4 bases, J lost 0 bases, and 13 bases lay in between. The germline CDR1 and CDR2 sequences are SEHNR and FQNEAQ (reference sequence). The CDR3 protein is CASSSLGGYSNQPQHF. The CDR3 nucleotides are TGTGCCAGCAGCTCCCTAGGGGGTTATAGCAATCAGCCCCAGCATTTT.

DNA for the CDR3: TGCGCCAGCAGCTTTTCAGGGGGCGTAGGGTCAACTAATGAAAAACTGTTTTTT. Its protein is CASSFSGGVGSTNEKLFF. The V and J genes are TRBV5-1 and TRBJ1-4, with 8 nucleotides matching TRBD1. Germline lookup yields CDR1 SGHRS and CDR2 YFSETQ. The length of the CDR3 is 18 residues. The V and J ends lost 2 bases and 0 bases, in that order; junction bases with no gene match: 9.

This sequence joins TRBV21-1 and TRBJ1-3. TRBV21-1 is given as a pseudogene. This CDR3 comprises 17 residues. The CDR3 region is CASSKGGRVSYGNTIYF. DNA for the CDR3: TGTGCCAGCAGCAAAGGTGGCCGGGTCTCTTACGGAAACACCATATATTTT.

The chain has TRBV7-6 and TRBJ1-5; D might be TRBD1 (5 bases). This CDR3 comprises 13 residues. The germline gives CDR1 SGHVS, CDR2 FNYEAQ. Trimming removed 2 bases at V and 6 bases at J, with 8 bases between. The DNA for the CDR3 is TGTGCCAGCAGCTTATCGGGGGGTCAGCCCCAGCATTTT. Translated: CASSLSGGQPQHF. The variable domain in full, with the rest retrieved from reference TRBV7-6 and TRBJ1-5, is GAGVSQSPRYKVTKRGQDVALRCDPISGHVSLYWYRQALGQGPEFLTYFNYEAQQDKSGLPNDRFSAERPEGSISTLTIQRTEQRDSAMYRCASSLSGGQPQHFGDGTRLSIL.

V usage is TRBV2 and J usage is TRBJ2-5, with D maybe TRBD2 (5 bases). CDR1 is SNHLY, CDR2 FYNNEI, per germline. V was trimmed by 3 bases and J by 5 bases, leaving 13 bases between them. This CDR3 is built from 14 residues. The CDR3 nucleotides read TGTGCCAGCAGTGACGGGTTAGCGAGGGAGACCCAGTACTTC. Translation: CASSDGLARETQYF. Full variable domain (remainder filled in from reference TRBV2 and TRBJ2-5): EPEVTQTPSHQVTQMGQEVILRCVPISNHLYFYWYRQILGQKVEFLVSFYNNEISEKSEIFDDQFSVERPDGSNFTLKIRSTKLEDSAMYFCASSDGLARETQYFGPGTRLLVL.

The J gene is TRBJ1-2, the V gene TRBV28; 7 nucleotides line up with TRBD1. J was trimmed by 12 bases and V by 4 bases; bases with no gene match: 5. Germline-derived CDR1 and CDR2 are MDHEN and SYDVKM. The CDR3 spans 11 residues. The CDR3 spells CASSYLGGHTF. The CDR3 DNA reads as TGTGCCAGCAGTTACCTAGGGGGCCACACCTTC.

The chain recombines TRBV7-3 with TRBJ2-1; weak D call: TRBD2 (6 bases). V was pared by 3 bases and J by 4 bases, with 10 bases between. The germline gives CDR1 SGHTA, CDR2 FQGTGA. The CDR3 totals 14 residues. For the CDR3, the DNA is TGTGCCAGCAGCTTTTCCGGGACTTACAATGAGCAGTTCTTC. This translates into CASSFSGTYNEQFF.

The CDR3 protein is CASRPPGLAGGNEQFF. In DNA, the CDR3 is TGTGCCAGCAGACCTCCGGGACTAGCGGGAGGGAATGAGCAGTTCTTC. J is TRBJ2-1 and V is TRBV6-6; 16 bases match TRBD2. This CDR3 region has 16 residues. The germline CDR1 and CDR2 sequences are MNHNY and SVGAGI (reference sequence). Trimming cost V 6 bases and J 7 bases; bases outside gene matches: 6.

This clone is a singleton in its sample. The CDR3 nucleotides read TGTGCCAGCAGCTTGAGGGGCTCCCTCCCCTACGAGCAGTACTTC. It encodes CASSLRGSLPYEQYF. The chain recombines TRBV5-6 with TRBJ2-7, with D possibly being TRBD1 (5 bases). Per germline, CDR1 SGHDT and CDR2 YYEEEE. CDR3 size: 15 residues. Trimming pared 1 base from V and 2 bases from J, leaving 13 bases between.

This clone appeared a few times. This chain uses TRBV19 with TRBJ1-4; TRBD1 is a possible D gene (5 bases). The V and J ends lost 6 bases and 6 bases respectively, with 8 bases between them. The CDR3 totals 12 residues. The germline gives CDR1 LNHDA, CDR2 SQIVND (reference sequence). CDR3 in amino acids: CASRFRDEKLFF. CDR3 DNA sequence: TGTGCCAGTAGGTTCAGGGATGAAAAACTGTTTTTT.